This TCR beta chain was found in a study of blood T cell repertoires in COVID-19. The wider study: Acute and convalescent COVID-19 samples came from the United States, Italy and Spain. The analysed material was cDNA or gDNA that came from T cells, B-cell-depleted T cells, or PBMCs.

In the authors' methods: Estimates of nucleated cell counts were drawn from the amplification of reference gene primers. The table came from immunoSEQ multiplex PCR; TCRdb's copy has only in-frame clones and leaves some out. Clone size and V and J calls were adopted from that table, with D and trimming inferred from the DNA. This sample has fewer than 300,000 clones, with around 85% found just once. This CDR3 has 14 residues. Germline loops: CDR1 MDHEN, CDR2 SYDVKM. J lost 2 bases, V lost 6 bases, and 5 bases had no gene match. Seattle cases were enrolled at active infection and followed longitudinally.

This sequence originates from a human donor with COVID-19, enrolled during active disease. The donor label of this sample is uncertain. The chain carries TRBV28 and TRBJ2-5; 8 bases are shared with TRBD2. The sequenced sample was peripheral blood. CDR3 coding DNA: TGTGCCAGCAGGCCGGGGGGGGGACAAGAGACCCAGTACTTC. Encoded protein: CASRPGGGQETQYF.